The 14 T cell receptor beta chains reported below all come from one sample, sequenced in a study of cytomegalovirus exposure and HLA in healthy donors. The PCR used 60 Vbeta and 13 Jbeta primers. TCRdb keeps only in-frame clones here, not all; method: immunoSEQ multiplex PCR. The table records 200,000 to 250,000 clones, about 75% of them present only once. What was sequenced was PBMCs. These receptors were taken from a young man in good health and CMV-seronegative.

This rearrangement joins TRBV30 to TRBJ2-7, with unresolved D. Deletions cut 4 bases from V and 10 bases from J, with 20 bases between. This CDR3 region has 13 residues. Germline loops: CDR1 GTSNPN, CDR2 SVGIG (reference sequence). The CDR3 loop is CAWNLQDDVAQYF. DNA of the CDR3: TGTGCCTGGAATCTTCAGGATGACGTGGCACAGTACTTC.

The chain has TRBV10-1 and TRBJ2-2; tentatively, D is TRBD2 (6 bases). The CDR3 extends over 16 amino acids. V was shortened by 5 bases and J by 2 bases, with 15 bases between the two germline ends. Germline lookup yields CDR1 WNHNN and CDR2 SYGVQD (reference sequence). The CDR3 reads CASSWVGGDNTGELFF. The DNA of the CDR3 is TGCGCCAGCAGTTGGGTGGGCGGGGACAACACCGGGGAGCTGTTTTTT.

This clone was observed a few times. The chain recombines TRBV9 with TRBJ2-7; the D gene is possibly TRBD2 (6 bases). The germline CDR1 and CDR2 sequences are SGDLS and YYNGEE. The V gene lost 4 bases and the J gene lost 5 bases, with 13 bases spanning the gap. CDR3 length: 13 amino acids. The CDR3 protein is CASSLTSRDEQYF. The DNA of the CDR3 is TGTGCCAGCAGCCTTACTAGCCGCGACGAGCAGTACTTC.

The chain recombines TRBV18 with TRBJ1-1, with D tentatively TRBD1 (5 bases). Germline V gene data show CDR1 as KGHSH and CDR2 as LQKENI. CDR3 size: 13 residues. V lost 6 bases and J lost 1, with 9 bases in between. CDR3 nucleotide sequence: TGTGCCAGCTCGTTGACAGAGAACACTGAAGCTTTCTTT. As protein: CASSLTENTEAFF.

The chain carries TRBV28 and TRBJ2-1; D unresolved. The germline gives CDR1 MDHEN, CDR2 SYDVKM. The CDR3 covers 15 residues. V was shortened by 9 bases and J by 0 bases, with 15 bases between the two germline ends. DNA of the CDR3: TGTGCCAGTGAGTCTGGTCGAAGCTCCTACAATGAGCAGTTCTTC. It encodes CASESGRSSYNEQFF.

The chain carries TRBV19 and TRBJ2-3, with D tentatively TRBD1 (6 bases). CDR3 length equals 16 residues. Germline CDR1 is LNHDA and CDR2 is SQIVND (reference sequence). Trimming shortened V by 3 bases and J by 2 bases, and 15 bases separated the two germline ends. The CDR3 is CASSIPRQGSTDTQYF. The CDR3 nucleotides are TGTGCCAGTAGTATTCCCCGTCAGGGGTCCACAGATACGCAGTATTTT.

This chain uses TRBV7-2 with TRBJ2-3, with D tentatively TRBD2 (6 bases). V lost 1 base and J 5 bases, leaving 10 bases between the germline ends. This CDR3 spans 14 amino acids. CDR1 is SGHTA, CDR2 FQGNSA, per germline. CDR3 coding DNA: TGTGCCAGCAGCTTAGGACTAGGAGGAGATACGCAGTATTTT. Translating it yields CASSLGLGGDTQYF.

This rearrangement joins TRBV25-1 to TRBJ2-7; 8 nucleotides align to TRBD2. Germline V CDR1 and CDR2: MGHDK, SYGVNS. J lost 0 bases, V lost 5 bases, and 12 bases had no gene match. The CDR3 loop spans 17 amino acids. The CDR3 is CASSRASGGSTSYEQYF. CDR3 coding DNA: TGTGCCAGCAGTCGGGCCAGCGGGGGCAGTACCTCCTACGAGCAGTACTTC.

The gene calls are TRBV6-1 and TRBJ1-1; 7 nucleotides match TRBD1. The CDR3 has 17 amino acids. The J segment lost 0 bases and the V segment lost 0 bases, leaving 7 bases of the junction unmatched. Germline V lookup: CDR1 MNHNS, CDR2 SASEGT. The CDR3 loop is CASSEARAGGLNTEAFF. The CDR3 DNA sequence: TGTGCCAGCAGTGAAGCTCGGGCAGGGGGGCTGAACACTGAAGCTTTCTTT.

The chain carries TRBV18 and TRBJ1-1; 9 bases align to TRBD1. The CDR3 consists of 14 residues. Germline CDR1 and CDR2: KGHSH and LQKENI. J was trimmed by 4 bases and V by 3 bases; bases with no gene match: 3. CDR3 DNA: TGTGCCAGCTCACCGGGACAGGGCCGCACTGAAGCTTTCTTT. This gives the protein CASSPGQGRTEAFF.

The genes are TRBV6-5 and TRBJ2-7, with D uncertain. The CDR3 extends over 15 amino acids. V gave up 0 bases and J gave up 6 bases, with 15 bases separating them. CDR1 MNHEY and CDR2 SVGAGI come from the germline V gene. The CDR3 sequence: CASSYSTVSSLEQYF. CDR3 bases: TGTGCCAGCAGTTACTCGACTGTCTCCTCCCTCGAGCAGTACTTC.

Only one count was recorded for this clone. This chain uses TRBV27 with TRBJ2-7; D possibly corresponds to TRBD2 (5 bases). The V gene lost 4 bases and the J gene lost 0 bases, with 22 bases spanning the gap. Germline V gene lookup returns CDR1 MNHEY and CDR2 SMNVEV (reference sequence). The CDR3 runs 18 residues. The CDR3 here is CASSSTPFLAGGSYEQYF. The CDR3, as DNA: TGTGCCAGCAGTTCAACGCCCTTTCTAGCTGGAGGCTCCTACGAGCAGTACTTC.

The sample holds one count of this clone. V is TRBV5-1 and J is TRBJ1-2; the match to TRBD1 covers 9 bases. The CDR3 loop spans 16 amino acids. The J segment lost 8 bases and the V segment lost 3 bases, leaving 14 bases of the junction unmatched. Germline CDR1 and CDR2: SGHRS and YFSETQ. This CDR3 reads CASSSQSGTGMVGYTF. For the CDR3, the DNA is TGCGCCAGCAGCTCTCAAAGCGGGACAGGGATGGTGGGCTACACCTTC.

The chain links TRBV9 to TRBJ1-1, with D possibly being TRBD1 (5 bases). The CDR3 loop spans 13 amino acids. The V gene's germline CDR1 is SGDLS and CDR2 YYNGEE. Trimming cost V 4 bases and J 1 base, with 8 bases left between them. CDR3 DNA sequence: TGTGCCAGCAGCCCCAGGGCGAACACTGAAGCTTTCTTT. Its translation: CASSPRANTEAFF.